This T cell receptor (beta chain) was recorded in a study of shared clonotypes between healthy human individuals. This clone was found a few times. Repertoires were generated with immunoSEQ multiplex PCR, while TCRdb's copy carries only in-frame clones and drops some. The sample records roughly 300,000 clones, around nine tenths being singletons. Source material: memory CD8+ T cells sorted from blood. Specified subset: CD45RO+ cells pooled with CCR7-negative TemRA cells. This TCR was recovered from a man aged 18 to 35 in good health.

CDR3 protein: CASSGTGPLGDSPLHF. CDR3 DNA sequence: TGTGCCAGCAGTGGCACGGGTCCGCTGGGGGATTCACCCCTCCACTTT. V is TRBV27 and J is TRBJ1-6; possibly TRBD1 for D (5 bases). The germline gives CDR1 MNHEY, CDR2 SMNVEV (reference sequence). This CDR3 is 16 amino acids long. V was cut by 5 bases and J by 8 bases, with 19 bases left in between.